Below, one TCR beta chain is given with its context. This specimen comes from a study of blood T cells in healthy people across ages. Then a second PCR, running roughly 6 to 12 cycles, was carried out with a sample-barcoded 5' primer and a J-beta primer mix. TCRdb recomputed calls from the 5' RACE reads with MiXCR, one row per CDR3 protein. The sample holds 1.5 million to 2 million distinct CDR3 sequences, roughly 27% seen once. The CDR3 spans 14 residues. V was pared by 1 base and J by 3 bases, with 6 bases between. Germline V gives CDR1 LGHNA, CDR2 YSLEER. The specimen sequenced was blood. The sequence was obtained from a woman in her twenties or thirties in good health. The rearrangement joins TRBV4-3 to TRBJ1-4; no clear D gene. The CDR3 sequence: CASSQVHANEKLFF. CDR3 coding DNA: TGCGCCAGCAGCCAAGTACATGCTAATGAAAAACTGTTTTTT.